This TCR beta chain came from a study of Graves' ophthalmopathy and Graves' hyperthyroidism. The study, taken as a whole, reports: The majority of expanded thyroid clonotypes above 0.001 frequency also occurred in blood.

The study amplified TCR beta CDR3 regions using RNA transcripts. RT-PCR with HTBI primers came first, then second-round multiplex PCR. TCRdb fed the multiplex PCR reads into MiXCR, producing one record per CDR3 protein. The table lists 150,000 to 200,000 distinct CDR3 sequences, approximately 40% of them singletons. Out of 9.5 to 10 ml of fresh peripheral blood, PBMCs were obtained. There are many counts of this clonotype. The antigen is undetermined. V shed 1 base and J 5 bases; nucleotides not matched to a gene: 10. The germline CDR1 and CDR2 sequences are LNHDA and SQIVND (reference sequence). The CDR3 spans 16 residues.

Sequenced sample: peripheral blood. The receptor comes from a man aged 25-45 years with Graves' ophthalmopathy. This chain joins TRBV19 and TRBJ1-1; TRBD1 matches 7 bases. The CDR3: CASSIGGGRAATEAFF. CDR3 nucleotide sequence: TGTGCCAGTAGTATAGGAGGGGGCAGGGCGGCGACTGAAGCTTTCTTT.